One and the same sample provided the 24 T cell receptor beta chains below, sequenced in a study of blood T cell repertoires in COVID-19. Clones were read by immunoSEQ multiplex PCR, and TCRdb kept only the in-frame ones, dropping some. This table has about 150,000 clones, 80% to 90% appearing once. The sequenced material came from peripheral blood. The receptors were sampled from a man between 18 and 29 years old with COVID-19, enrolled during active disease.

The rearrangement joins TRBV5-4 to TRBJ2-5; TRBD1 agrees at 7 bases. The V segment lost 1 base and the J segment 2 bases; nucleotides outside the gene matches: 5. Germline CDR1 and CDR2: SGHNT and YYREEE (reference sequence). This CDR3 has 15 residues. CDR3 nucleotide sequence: TGTGCCAGCAGCTTGCCAGGGGGTAGACAAGAGACCCAGTACTTC. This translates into CASSLPGGRQETQYF.

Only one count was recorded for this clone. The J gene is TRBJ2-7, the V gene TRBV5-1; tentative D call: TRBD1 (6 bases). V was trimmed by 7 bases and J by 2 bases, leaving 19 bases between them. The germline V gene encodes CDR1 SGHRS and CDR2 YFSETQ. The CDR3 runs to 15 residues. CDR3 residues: CASGLGYRDAYEQYF. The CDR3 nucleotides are TGCGCCAGCGGGTTGGGGTACAGGGACGCCTACGAGCAGTACTTC. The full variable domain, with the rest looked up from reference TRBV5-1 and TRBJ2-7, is KAGVTQTPRYLIKTRGQQVTLSCSPISGHRSVSWYQQTPGQGLQFLFEYFSETQRNKGNFPGRFSGRQFSNSRSEMNVSTLELGDSALYLCASGLGYRDAYEQYFGPGTRLTVT.

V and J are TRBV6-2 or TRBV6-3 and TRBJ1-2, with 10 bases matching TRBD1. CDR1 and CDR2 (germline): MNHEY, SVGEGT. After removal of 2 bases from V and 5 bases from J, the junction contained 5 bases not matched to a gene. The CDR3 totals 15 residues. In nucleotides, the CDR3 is TGTGCCAGCAGTTACCCGGGACAGGGGAGGTATGGCTACACCTTC. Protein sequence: CASSYPGQGRYGYTF.

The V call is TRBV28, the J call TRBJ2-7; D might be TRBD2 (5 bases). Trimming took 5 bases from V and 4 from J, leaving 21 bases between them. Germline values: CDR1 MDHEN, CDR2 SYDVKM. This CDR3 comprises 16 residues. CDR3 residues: CASSPREGQPAYEQYF. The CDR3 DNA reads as TGTGCCAGCAGTCCACGAGAGGGCCAACCAGCATACGAGCAGTACTTC.

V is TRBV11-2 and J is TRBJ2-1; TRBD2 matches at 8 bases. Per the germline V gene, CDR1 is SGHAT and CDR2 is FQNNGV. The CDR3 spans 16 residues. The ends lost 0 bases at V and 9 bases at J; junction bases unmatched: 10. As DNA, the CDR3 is TGTGCCAGCAGCTTAGAAGCGGGAGAAGTGGGTTTTGAGCAGTTCTTC. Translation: CASSLEAGEVGFEQFF.

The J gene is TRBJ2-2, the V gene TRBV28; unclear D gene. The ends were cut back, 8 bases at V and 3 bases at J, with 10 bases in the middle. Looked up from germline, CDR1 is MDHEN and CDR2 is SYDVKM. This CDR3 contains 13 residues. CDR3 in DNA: TGTGCCAGCGAGCTGATCCACACCGGGGAGCTGTTTTTT. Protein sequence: CASELIHTGELFF. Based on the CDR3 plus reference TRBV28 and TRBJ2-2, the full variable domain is DVKVTQSSRYLVKRTGEKVFLECVQDMDHENMFWYRQDPGLGLRLIYFSYDVKMKEKGDIPEGYSVSREKKERFSLILESASTNQTSMYLCASELIHTGELFFGEGSRLTVL.

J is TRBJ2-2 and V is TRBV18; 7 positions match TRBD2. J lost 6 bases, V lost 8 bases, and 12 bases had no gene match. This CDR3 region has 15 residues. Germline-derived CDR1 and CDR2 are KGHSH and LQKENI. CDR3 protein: CASLGGGSKPGELFF. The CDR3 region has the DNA TGTGCCAGCCTCGGTGGCGGGAGTAAACCCGGGGAGCTGTTTTTT.

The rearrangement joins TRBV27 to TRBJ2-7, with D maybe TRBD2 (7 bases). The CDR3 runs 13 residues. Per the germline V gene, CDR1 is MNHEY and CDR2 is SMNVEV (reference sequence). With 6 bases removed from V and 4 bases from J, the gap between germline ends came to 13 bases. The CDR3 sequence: CASSHGGAYEQYF. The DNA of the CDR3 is TGTGCCAGCAGCCATGGGGGGGCTTACGAGCAGTACTTC.

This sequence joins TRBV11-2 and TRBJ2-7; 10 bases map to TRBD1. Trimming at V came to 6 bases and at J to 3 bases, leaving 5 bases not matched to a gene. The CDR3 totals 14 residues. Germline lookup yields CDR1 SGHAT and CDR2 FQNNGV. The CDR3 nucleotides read TGTGCCAGCAGGGACAGGGGGAGAGGCTACGAGCAGTACTTC. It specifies CASRDRGRGYEQYF.

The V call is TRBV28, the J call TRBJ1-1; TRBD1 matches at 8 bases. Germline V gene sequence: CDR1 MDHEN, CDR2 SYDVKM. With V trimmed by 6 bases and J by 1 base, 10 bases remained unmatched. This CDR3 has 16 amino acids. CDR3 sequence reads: CASRQTTGGQNTEAFF. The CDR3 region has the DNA TGTGCCAGCAGGCAAACCACAGGGGGGCAGAACACTGAAGCTTTCTTT.

As DNA, the CDR3 is TGTGCCAGCAAAAGGAGGGCTGAGTACGAGCAGTACTTC. Translation gives CASKRRAEYEQYF. The gene calls are TRBV7-8 and TRBJ2-7; maybe TRBD2 (6 bases). Germline V gene sequence: CDR1 SGHVS, CDR2 FQNEAQ. The CDR3 is 13 residues long. V lost 7 bases and J 4 bases, leaving 14 bases between the germline ends.

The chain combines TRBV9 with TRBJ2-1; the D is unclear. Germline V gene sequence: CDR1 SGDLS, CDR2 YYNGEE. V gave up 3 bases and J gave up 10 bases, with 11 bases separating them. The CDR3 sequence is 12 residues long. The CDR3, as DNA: TGTGCCAGCAGCGCCCCGCGAGCGGAGCAGTTCTTC. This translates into CASSAPRAEQFF.

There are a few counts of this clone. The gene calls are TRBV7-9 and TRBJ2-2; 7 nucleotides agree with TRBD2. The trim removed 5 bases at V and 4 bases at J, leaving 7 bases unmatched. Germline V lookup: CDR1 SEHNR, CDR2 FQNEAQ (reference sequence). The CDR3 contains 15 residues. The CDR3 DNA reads TGTGCCAGCAGCCCAACGGGGGGAGCCACCGGGGAGCTGTTTTTT. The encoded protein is CASSPTGGATGELFF.

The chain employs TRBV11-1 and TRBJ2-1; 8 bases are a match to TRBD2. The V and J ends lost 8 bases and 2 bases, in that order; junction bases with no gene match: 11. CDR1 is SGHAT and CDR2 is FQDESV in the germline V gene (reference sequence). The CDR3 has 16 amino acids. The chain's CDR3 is CASSSSWTSPYNEQFF. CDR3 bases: TGTGCCAGCTCCTCGTCGTGGACTAGCCCCTACAATGAGCAGTTCTTC.

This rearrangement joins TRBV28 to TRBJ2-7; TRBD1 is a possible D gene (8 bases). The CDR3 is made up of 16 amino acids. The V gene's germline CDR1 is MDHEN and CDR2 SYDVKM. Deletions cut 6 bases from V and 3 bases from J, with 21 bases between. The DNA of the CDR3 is TGTGCCAGCAGCTCAAAGGTAACAGGGGGGGACTACGAGCAGTACTTC. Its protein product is CASSSKVTGGDYEQYF.

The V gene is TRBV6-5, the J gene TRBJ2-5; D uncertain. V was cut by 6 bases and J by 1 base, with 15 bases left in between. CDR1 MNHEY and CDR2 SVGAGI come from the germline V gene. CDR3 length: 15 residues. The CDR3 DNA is TGTGCCAGCAGGGTCCTCCCCTACGCCCAAGAGACCCAGTACTTC. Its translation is CASRVLPYAQETQYF.

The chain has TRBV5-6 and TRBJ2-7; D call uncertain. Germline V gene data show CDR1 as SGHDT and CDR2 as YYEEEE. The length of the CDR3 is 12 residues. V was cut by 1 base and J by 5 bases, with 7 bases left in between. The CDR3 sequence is CASSLPHDEQYF. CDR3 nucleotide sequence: TGTGCCAGCAGCTTGCCCCATGACGAGCAGTACTTC.

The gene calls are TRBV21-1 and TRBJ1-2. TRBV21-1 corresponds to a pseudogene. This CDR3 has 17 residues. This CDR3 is CASSKARGTNENYGYTF. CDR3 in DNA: TGTGCCAGCAGCAAAGCGAGGGGGACTAATGAAAACTATGGCTACACCTTC.

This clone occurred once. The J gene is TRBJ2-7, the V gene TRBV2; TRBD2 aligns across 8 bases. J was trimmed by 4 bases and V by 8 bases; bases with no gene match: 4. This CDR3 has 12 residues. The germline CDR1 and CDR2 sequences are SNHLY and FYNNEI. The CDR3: CASCGRPYEQYF. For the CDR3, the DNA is TGTGCCAGCTGCGGGAGGCCTTACGAGCAGTACTTC.

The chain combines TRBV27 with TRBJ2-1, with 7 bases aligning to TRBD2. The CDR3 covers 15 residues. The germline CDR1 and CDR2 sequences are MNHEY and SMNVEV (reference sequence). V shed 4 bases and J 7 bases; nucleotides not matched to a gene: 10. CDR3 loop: CASSYYGRPGNEQFF. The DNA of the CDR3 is TGTGCCAGCAGTTATTACGGGAGGCCCGGTAATGAGCAGTTCTTC.

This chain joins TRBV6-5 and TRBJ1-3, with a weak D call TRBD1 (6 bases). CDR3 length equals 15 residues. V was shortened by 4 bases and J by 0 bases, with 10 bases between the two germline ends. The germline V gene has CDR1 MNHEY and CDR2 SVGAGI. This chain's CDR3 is CASSLDRLSGNTIYF. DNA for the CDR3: TGTGCCAGCAGTTTAGACAGGCTCTCTGGAAACACCATATATTTT.

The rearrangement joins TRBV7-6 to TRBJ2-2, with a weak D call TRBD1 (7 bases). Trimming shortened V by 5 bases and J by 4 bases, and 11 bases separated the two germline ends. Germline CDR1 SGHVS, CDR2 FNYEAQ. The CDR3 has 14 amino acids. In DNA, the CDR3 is TGTGCCAGCAGCCAGGGGGGTGGCACCGGGGAGCTGTTTTTT. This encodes CASSQGGGTGELFF.

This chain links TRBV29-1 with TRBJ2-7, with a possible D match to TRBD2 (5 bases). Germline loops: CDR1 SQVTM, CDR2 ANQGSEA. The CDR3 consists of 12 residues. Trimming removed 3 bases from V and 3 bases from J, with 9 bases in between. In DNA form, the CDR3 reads TGCAGCGTTGAGACGGGGAGCTACGAGCAGTACTTC. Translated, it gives CSVETGSYEQYF.

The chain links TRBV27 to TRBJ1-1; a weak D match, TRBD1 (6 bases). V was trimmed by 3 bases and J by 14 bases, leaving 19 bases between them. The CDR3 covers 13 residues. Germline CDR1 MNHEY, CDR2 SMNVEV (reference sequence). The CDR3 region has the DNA TGTGCCAGCAGTTTGGGCATGCAGGGGCGTCGATTCTTT. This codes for CASSLGMQGRRFF.